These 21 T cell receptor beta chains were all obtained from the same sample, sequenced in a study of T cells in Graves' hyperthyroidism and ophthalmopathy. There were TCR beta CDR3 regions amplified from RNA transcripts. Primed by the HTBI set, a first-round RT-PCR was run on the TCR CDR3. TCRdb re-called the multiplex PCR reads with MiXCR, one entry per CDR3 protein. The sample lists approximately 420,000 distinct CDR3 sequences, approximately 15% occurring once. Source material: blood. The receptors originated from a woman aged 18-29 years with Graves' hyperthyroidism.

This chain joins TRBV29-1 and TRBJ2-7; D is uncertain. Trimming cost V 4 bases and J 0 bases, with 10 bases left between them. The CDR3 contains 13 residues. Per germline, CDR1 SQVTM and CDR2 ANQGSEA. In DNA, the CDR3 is TGCAGCGTTGGGTGGCAGAACTCCTACGAGCAGTACTTC. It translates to CSVGWQNSYEQYF.

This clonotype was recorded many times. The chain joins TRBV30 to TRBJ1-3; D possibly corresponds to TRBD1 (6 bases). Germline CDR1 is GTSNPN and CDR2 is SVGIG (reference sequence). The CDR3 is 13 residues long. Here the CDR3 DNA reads TGTGCGCGACAGGTGAACCCTGGAAACACCATATATTTT. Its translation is CARQVNPGNTIYF. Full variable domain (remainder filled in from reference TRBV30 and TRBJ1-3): SQTIHQWPATLVQPVGSPLSLECTVEGTSNPNLYWYRQAAGRGLQLLFYSVGIGQISSEVPQNLSASRPQDRQFILSSKKLLLSDSGFYLCARQVNPGNTIYFGEGSWLTVV.

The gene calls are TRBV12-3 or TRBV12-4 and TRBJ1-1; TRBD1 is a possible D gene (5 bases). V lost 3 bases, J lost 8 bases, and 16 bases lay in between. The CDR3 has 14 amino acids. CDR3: CASSLSRETFEAFF. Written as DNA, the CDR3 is TGTGCCAGCAGTTTGAGCAGGGAGACGTTCGAAGCTTTCTTT.

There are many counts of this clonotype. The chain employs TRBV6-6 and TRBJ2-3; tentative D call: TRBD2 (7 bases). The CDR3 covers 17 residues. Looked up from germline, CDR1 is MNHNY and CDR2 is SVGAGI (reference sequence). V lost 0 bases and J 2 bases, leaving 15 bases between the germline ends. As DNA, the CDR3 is TGTGCCAGCAGTTACTCCCGGGGGGCGTCTAACACAGATACGCAGTATTTT. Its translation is CASSYSRGASNTDTQYF.

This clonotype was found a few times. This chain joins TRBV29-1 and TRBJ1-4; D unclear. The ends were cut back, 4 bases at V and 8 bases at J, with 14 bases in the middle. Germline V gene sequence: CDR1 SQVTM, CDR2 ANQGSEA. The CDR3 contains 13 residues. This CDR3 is CSVGGRVGEKLFF. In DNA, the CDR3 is TGCAGCGTTGGAGGGAGGGTTGGCGAAAAACTGTTTTTT. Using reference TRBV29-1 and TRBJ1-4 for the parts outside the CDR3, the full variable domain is SAVISQKPSRDICQRGTSLTIQCQVDSQVTMMFWYRQQPGQSLTLIATANQGSEATYESGFVIDKFPISRPNLTFSTLTVSNMSPEDSSIYLCSVGGRVGEKLFFGSGTQLSVL.

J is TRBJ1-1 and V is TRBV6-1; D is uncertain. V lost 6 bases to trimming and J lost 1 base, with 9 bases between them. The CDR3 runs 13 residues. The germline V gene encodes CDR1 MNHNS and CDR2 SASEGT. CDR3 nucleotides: TGTGCCAGCAGGGTTGGCGCGAACACTGAAGCTTTCTTT. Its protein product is CASRVGANTEAFF.

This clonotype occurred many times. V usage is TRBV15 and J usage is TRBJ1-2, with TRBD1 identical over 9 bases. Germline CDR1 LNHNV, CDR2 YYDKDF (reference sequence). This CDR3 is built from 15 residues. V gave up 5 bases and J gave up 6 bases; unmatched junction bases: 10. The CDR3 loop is CATSSGQGGRNGYTF. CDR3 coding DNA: TGTGCCACCAGCTCGGGACAGGGAGGGAGAAATGGCTACACCTTC.

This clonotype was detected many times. The CDR3 sequence is CASSYGGAEETQYF. In DNA form, the CDR3 reads TGTGCCAGCAGTTATGGAGGGGCTGAAGAGACCCAGTACTTC. The chain couples TRBV6-2 or TRBV6-3 to TRBJ2-5; D is perhaps TRBD2 (6 bases). The CDR3 is 14 amino acids. Germline values: CDR1 MNHEY, CDR2 SVGEGT. Trimming removed 3 bases at V and 3 bases at J, with 11 bases between.

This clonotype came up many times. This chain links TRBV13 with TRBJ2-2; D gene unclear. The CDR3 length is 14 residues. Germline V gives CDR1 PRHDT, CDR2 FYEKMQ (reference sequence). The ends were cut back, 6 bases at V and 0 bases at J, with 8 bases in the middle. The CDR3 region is CASSELSNTGELFF. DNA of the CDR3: TGTGCCAGCAGTGAGCTTTCGAACACCGGGGAGCTGTTTTTT.

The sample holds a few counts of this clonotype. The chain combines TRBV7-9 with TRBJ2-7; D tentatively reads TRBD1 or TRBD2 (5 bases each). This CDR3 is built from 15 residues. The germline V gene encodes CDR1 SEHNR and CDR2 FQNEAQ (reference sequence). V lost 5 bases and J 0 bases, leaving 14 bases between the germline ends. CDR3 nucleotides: TGTGCCAGCAGCGACAGCGGAATAAGCTCCTACGAGCAGTACTTC. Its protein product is CASSDSGISSYEQYF. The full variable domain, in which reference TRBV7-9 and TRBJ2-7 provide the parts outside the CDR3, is DTGVSQNPRHKITKRGQNVTFRCDPISEHNRLYWYRQTLGQGPEFLTYFQNEAQLEKSRLLSDRFSAERPKGSFSTLEIQRTEQGDSAMYLCASSDSGISSYEQYFGPGTRLTVT.

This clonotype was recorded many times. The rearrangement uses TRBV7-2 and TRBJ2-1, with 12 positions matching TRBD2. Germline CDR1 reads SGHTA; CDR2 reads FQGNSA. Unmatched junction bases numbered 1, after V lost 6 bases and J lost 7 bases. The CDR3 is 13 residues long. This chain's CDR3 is CASSLAGGNEQFF. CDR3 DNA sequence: TGTGCCAGCAGTCTAGCGGGGGGGAATGAGCAGTTCTTC.

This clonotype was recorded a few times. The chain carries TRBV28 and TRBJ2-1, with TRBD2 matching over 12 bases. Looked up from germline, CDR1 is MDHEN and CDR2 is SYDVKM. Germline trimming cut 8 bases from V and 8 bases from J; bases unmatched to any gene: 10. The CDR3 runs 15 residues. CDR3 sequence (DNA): TGTGCCAGCCTTGTACTAGCGGGAGGTTACGATGAGCAGTTCTTC. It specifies CASLVLAGGYDEQFF.

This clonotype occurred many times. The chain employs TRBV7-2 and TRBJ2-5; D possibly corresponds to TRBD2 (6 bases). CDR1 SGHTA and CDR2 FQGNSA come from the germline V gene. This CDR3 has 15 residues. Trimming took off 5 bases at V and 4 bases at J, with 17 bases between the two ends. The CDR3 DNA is TGTGCCAGCAGCCCCCTAGCCGGGGGAGTAGAGACCCAGTACTTC. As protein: CASSPLAGGVETQYF.

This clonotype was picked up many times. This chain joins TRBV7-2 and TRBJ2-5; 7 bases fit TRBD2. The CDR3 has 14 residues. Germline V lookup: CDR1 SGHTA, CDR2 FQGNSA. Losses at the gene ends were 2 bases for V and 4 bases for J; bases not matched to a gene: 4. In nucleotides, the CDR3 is TGTGCCAGCAGCTTAACCGGCGGGGGAGAGACCCAGTACTTC. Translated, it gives CASSLTGGGETQYF.

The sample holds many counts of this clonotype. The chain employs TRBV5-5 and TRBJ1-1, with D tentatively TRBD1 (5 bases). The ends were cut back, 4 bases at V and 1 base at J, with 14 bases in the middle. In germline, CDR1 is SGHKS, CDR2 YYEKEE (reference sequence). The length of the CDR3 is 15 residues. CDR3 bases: TGTGCCAGCAGCCCGCTCCAAGACAGGAACACTGAAGCTTTCTTT. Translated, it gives CASSPLQDRNTEAFF.

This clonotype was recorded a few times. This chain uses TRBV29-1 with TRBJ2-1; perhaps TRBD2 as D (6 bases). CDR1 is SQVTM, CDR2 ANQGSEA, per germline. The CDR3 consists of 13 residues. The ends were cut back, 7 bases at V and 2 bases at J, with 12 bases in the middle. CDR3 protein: CSGRLDTYNEQFF. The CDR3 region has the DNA TGCAGCGGCCGACTAGATACCTACAATGAGCAGTTCTTC.

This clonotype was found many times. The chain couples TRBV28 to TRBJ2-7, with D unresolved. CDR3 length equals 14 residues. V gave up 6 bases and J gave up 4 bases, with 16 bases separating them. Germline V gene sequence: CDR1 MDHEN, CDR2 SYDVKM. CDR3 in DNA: TGTGCCAGCAGCCTGTTTTACGGTAATTACGAGCAGTACTTC. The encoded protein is CASSLFYGNYEQYF.

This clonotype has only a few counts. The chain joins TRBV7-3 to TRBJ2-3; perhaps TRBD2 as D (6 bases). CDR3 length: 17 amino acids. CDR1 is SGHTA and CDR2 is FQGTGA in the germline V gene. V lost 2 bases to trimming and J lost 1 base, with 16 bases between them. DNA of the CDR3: TGTGCCAGCAGCTTACCTGTTTTGGGAGGAGGCACAGATACGCAGTATTTT. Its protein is CASSLPVLGGGTDTQYF.

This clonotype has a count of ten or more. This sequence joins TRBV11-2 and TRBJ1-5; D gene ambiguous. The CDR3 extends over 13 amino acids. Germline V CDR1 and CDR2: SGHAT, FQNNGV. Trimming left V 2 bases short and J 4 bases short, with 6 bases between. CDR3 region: CASSLQQNQPQHF. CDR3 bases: TGTGCCAGCAGCTTACAACAGAATCAGCCCCAGCATTTT.

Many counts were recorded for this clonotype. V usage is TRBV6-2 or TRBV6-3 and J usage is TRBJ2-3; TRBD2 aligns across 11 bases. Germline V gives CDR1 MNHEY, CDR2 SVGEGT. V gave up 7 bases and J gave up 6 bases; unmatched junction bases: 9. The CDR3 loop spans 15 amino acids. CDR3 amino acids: CASTSSGTSGDTQYF. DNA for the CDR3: TGTGCCAGCACCTCCTCCGGGACTAGCGGCGATACGCAGTATTTT.

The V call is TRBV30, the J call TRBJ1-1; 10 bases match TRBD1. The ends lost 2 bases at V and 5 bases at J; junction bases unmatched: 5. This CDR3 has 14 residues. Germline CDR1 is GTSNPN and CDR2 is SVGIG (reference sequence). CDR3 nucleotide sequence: TGTGCCTGGAGTATGGGACAGGGGTGGACTGAAGCTTTCTTT. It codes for CAWSMGQGWTEAFF.